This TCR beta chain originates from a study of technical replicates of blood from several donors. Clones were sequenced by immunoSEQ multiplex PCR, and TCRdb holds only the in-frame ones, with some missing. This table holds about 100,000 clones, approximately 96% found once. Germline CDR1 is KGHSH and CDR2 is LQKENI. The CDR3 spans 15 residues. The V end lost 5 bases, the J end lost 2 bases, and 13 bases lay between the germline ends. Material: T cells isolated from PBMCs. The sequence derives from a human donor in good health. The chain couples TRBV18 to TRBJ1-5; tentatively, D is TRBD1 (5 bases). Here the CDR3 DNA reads TGTGCCAGCTCAACCGGGACTAACCGCAATCAGCCCCAGCATTTT. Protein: CASSTGTNRNQPQHF.